The 4 T cell receptor beta chains below come from one sample, sequenced in a study of cytomegalovirus exposure and HLA in healthy donors. PCR primers comprised 60 Vbeta and 13 Jbeta primers. Only in-frame clones appear in the TCRdb table, and some are missing; sequencing was by immunoSEQ multiplex PCR. There are 150,000 to 200,000 clones in the sample; 75% to 80% occur only once, and around 1% lies in the top ten. The source material was PBMCs. Receptors originate from a woman aged 45 to 65 in good health and CMV-seropositive.

The chain joins TRBV28 to TRBJ2-1; D gene uncertain. This CDR3 is built from 14 residues. CDR1 is MDHEN and CDR2 is SYDVKM in the germline V gene. V was shortened by 3 bases and J by 6 bases, with 12 bases between the two germline ends. CDR3 DNA sequence: TGTGCCAGCAGTTTTCCTCCTAGAAGCAATGAGCAGTTCTTC. This encodes CASSFPPRSNEQFF.

V is TRBV6-5 and J is TRBJ1-1; a weak D match, TRBD1 (5 bases). The CDR3 has 15 residues. V was cut by 6 bases and J by 3 bases, with 17 bases left in between. CDR1 MNHEY and CDR2 SVGAGI come from the germline V gene. CDR3 amino acids: CASRYSRVVDTEAFF. CDR3 bases: TGTGCCAGCAGATACAGCAGGGTCGTGGACACTGAAGCTTTCTTT.

The chain has TRBV27 and TRBJ2-4; TRBD1 aligns across 8 bases. Germline-derived CDR1 and CDR2 are MNHEY and SMNVEV (reference sequence). There are 12 residues in the CDR3. V lost 10 bases to trimming and J lost 9 bases; unmatched junction nucleotides: 8. CDR3 amino acids: CATRQGRSIQYF. CDR3 bases: TGTGCCACCCGACAGGGGAGGAGCATTCAGTACTTC.

The chain joins TRBV5-4 to TRBJ1-2; D unresolved. Looked up from germline, CDR1 is SGHNT and CDR2 is YYREEE (reference sequence). With 3 bases removed from V and 6 bases from J, the gap between germline ends came to 18 bases. This CDR3 is built from 15 residues. The CDR3 reads CASSSYTGGLNGYTF. The CDR3 nucleotides read TGTGCCAGCAGCTCCTATACCGGAGGGCTCAATGGCTACACCTTC.